This TCR beta chain was sequenced for a study of OX40 agonist ivuxolimab in advanced cancers. About the study: Mean age about 60 years, range about 23 to 85; about 81% male. The study, taken as a whole, reports: Partly responding patients at 0.1-3.0 mg/kg showed some of the smallest clonal expansion.

Between the trimmed V and J ends, which lost 1 base and 6 bases, there was a span of 3 bases. This CDR3 region has 12 residues. The V gene's germline CDR1 is MDHEN and CDR2 SYDVKM. With autoimmune disease history or systemic immunosuppression, patients were excluded. On this clone: Its specificity is unknown.

The table came from immunoSEQ multiplex PCR; TCRdb's copy has only in-frame clones and leaves some out. The sample includes approximately 12,000 clones, around 74% of them seen just once. The V and J genes are TRBV28 and TRBJ2-2; D unresolved. The sequencing here drew on CD4+ or CD8+ T cells sorted from blood, taken in a trial of the OX40 agonist ivuxolimab. The receptor was isolated from an adult with an advanced solid tumor such as melanoma, head and neck, liver or kidney cancer. The CDR3 is CASSLFPGELFF. The CDR3 bases are TGTGCCAGCAGTTTATTCCCCGGGGAGCTGTTTTTT.